A single sample gave rise to the 7 T cell receptor beta chains below, sequenced in a study of T cell changes during pregnancy in multiple sclerosis. The method was immunoSEQ multiplex PCR; TCRdb's version includes in-frame clones alone and lacks a portion of them. The table lists some 39,000 clones, 85% to 95% of them singletons. The sample comprised PBMCs (not recorded whether the cells were cultured). The receptors were gathered from a female donor with multiple sclerosis, enrolled in a pregnancy study.

The chain recombines TRBV27 with TRBJ2-2; D uncertain. Deletions cut 5 bases from V and 5 bases from J, with 18 bases between. The germline gives CDR1 MNHEY, CDR2 SMNVEV (reference sequence). The CDR3 loop spans 16 amino acids. The CDR3 loop reads CASSINFGMGTGELFF. In nucleotides, the CDR3 is TGTGCCAGCAGTATAAATTTTGGGATGGGAACCGGGGAGCTGTTTTTT.

The genes are TRBV7-2 and TRBJ1-2, with 8 bases fitting TRBD1. The CDR3 sequence is 13 residues long. The junction had 2 bases not matched to a gene; V was cut back by 5 bases and J by 3 bases. Germline values: CDR1 SGHTA, CDR2 FQGNSA. CDR3 bases: TGTGCCAGCAGCGCGGGACAGGACTATGGCTACACCTTC. As protein: CASSAGQDYGYTF.

This chain uses TRBV5-1 with TRBJ2-3, with D perhaps TRBD1 or TRBD2 (5 bases each). Trimming left V 4 bases short and J 4 bases short, with 7 bases between. The CDR3 consists of 12 residues. Germline V gene sequence: CDR1 SGHRS, CDR2 YFSETQ. The chain's CDR3 is CASSRDPDTQYF. CDR3 nucleotide sequence: TGCGCCAGCAGCCGGGACCCAGATACGCAGTATTTT.

The chain combines TRBV5-4 with TRBJ1-4; the D is unclear. There are 14 residues in the CDR3. Trimming took 1 base from V and 4 from J, leaving 8 bases between them. Germline CDR1 and CDR2: SGHNT and YYREEE (reference sequence). The DNA of the CDR3 is TGTGCCAGCAGCTTGTCCTGGAGTAATGAAAAACTGTTTTTT. Its protein is CASSLSWSNEKLFF. The variable domain in full, with the rest retrieved from reference TRBV5-4 and TRBJ1-4, is ETGVTQSPTHLIKTRGQQVTLRCSSQSGHNTVSWYQQALGQGPQFIFQYYREEENGRGNFPPRFSGLQFPNYSSELNVNALELDDSALYLCASSLSWSNEKLFFGSGTQLSVL.

J is TRBJ2-5 and V is TRBV7-9, with D possibly matching TRBD1 (6 bases). Germline lookup yields CDR1 SEHNR and CDR2 FQNEAQ (reference sequence). This CDR3 is 13 amino acids long. Trimming removed 5 bases from V and 0 bases from J, with 7 bases in between. The CDR3 DNA sequence: TGTGCCAGCAGCCGGACAGACCAAGAGACCCAGTACTTC. It translates to CASSRTDQETQYF.

This sequence joins TRBV19 and TRBJ2-7; 11 bases line up with TRBD2. The length of the CDR3 is 16 residues. Trimming took 5 bases from V and 0 from J; bases not matched to a gene: 6. Germline loops: CDR1 LNHDA, CDR2 SQIVND (reference sequence). The CDR3 sequence: CASSSRTSGPSYEQYF. The CDR3 nucleotides read TGTGCCAGTAGTTCCAGGACTAGCGGGCCCTCCTACGAGCAGTACTTC.

This clone was detected only once. The V gene is TRBV18, the J gene TRBJ2-2; TRBD1 agrees at 10 bases. The V and J ends lost 0 bases and 5 bases, in that order; junction bases with no gene match: 6. The CDR3 totals 17 residues. Germline V gene data show CDR1 as KGHSH and CDR2 as LQKENI. CDR3 protein: CASSPPKPGQGTGELFF. For the CDR3, the DNA is TGTGCCAGCTCACCACCGAAGCCGGGACAGGGGACCGGGGAGCTGTTTTTT.